Below, 18 T cell receptor beta chains from the same sample are listed, as sequenced in a study of blood T cells in healthy people across ages. Then a second PCR, running about 6 to 11 cycles, was carried out with a sample-barcoded 5' primer and a J-beta primer mix. TCRdb redid the calling of the 5' RACE reads with MiXCR, one entry per CDR3 protein. The data show almost 300,000 distinct CDR3 sequences, with 25% to 30% seen just once and 29% held by the top ten. The sequenced material came from blood. The receptor set was obtained from a woman in her sixties or seventies in good health.

The table lists this clonotype with a count of one. The chain links TRBV21-1 to TRBJ1-5; TRBD1, the D gene given by the table, was not confirmed from the DNA. TRBV21-1 is a pseudogene locus. CDR3 length equals 19 residues. CDR3 in amino acids: CASSKGCNVGQMANQPQHF. The CDR3 DNA sequence: TGTGCCAGCAGCAAAGGTTGCAATGTGGGGCAGATGGCCAATCAGCCCCAGCATTTT.

The chain uses TRBV12-3 or TRBV12-4 and TRBJ2-3; TRBD2 is a possible D gene (5 bases). The CDR3 spans 14 residues. The V gene lost 0 bases and the J gene lost 11 bases, with 15 bases spanning the gap. Here the CDR3 DNA reads TGTGCCAGCAGTTTAGCGCGGGCTAGCCTACAGCAGTATTTT. This encodes CASSLARASLQQYF.

With respect to this clonotype: A much larger clone lies one base from this, so it may be a read error. The rearrangement joins TRBV29-1 to TRBJ2-3; 8 nucleotides agree with TRBD1. V lost 4 bases, J lost 4 bases, and 10 bases stayed unmatched. Germline CDR1 and CDR2: SQVTM and ANQGSEA. The CDR3 sequence is 15 residues long. The CDR3 sequence: CSVVGQGGAADTQYF. DNA of the CDR3: TGCAGCGTTGTAGGACAGGGTGGCGCCGCAGATACGCAGTATTTT.

The chain has TRBV5-6 and TRBJ1-1; possibly TRBD1 for D (5 bases). Trimming shortened V by 0 bases and J by 1 base, and 16 bases separated the two germline ends. CDR3 length: 17 amino acids. The germline gives CDR1 SGHDT, CDR2 YYEEEE. CDR3 sequence reads: CASSLAGTPIQNTEAFF. CDR3 in DNA: TGTGCCAGCAGCTTGGCCGGGACCCCTATTCAGAACACTGAAGCTTTCTTT.

This clonotype was detected a few times. The rearrangement links TRBV6-2 or TRBV6-3 to TRBJ1-1, with 8 positions matching TRBD1. Germline V gene lookup returns CDR1 MNHEY and CDR2 SVGEGT. The CDR3 sequence is 15 residues long. V gave up 7 bases and J gave up 5 bases; unmatched junction bases: 12. In DNA form, the CDR3 reads TGTGCCAGCAATCCGACGTCAGGGGGCAGGACTGAAGCTTTCTTT. Translating gives CASNPTSGGRTEAFF.

This chain links TRBV6-5 with TRBJ2-7; 8 bases agree with TRBD1. J was trimmed by 6 bases and V by 7 bases; bases with no gene match: 11. Germline-derived CDR1 and CDR2 are MNHEY and SVGAGI. The CDR3 runs to 14 residues. The CDR3 loop reads CASIAADRVGEQYF. The CDR3 nucleotides are TGTGCCAGCATCGCCGCGGACAGGGTAGGCGAGCAGTACTTC.

This clonotype was detected only once. The chain employs TRBV29-1 and TRBJ2-5; 8 bases match TRBD2. The J call could be wrong; TRBJ2-1 is a better fit for the DNA end. The CDR3 contains 14 residues. Germline-derived CDR1 and CDR2 are SQVTM and ANQGSEA. Written as DNA, the CDR3 is TGCAGCGTTGGCGTAAGCGGGAGAGGGCATGAGCAGTTCTTC. Translating it yields CSVGVSGRGHEQFF.

V is TRBV7-9 and J is TRBJ2-1; either TRBD1 or TRBD2 may supply D (5 bases each). This CDR3 spans 14 amino acids. CDR1 is SEHNR and CDR2 is FQNEAQ in the germline V gene (reference sequence). The V gene lost 1 base and the J gene lost 10 bases, with 14 bases spanning the gap. CDR3 loop: CASSLVAGTQEQFF. The CDR3 nucleotides read TGTGCCAGCAGCTTAGTTGCAGGGACGCAAGAGCAGTTCTTC. Full variable domain (missing parts from reference TRBV7-9 and TRBJ2-1): DTGVSQNPRHKITKRGQNVTFRCDPISEHNRLYWYRQTLGQGPEFLTYFQNEAQLEKSRLLSDRFSAERPKGSFSTLEIQRTEQGDSAMYLCASSLVAGTQEQFFGPGTRLTVL.

The V gene is TRBV7-3, the J gene TRBJ2-5; TRBD1 is a possible D gene (5 bases). Judging by the DNA end, TRBJ2-7 fits better; the J call may be wrong. This CDR3 is 13 amino acids long. Germline CDR1 is SGHTA and CDR2 is FQGTGA. The CDR3 region is CASSLIQGYEQYF. CDR3 nucleotides: TGTGCCAGCAGCTTAATTCAGGGCTACGAGCAGTACTTC.

This chain links TRBV9 with TRBJ2-7; 10 bases align to TRBD2. Germline CDR1 and CDR2: SGDLS and YYNGEE. The CDR3 length is 15 residues. With 0 bases clipped from V and 4 bases from J, the junction kept 4 bases outside the gene matches. The DNA of the CDR3 is TGTGCCAGCAGCGTAGCTAGCGGGAGCGTTTACGAGCAGTACTTC. Residues: CASSVASGSVYEQYF.

This clonotype was detected once. The rearrangement links TRBV7-3 to TRBJ2-1; TRBD2 matches at 8 bases. The J segment lost 6 bases and the V segment lost 1 base, leaving 8 bases of the junction unmatched. The germline CDR1 and CDR2 sequences are SGHTA and FQGTGA. The CDR3 totals 16 residues. CDR3 sequence reads: CASSLMVAGFVNEQFF. The CDR3 DNA follows: TGTGCCAGCAGCTTAATGGTAGCGGGGTTCGTCAATGAGCAGTTCTTC.

There are a few counts of this clonotype. The chain carries TRBV12-3 or TRBV12-4 and TRBJ2-3; 10 nucleotides align to TRBD2. V was pared by 7 bases and J by 4 bases, with 20 bases of the junction left unmatched. The CDR3 totals 19 residues. The CDR3 protein is CASTLGSWLAGESADTQYF. The CDR3 DNA reads as TGTGCCAGCACCTTGGGGAGTTGGCTAGCGGGAGAGTCGGCAGATACGCAGTATTTT.

In this sample, this clonotype turned up a few times. The chain links TRBV6-2 or TRBV6-3 to TRBJ1-1, with 9 bases identical to TRBD1. The germline CDR1 and CDR2 sequences are MNHEY and SVGEGT. Unmatched junction bases numbered 8, after V lost 6 bases and J lost 0 bases. This CDR3 region has 16 residues. CDR3 region: CASSPLDRGLNTEAFF. The DNA of the CDR3 is TGTGCCAGCAGCCCTTTGGACAGGGGACTGAACACTGAAGCTTTCTTT.

This clonotype was observed a few times. V and J are TRBV4-3 and TRBJ1-6, with D perhaps TRBD1 (6 bases). The V gene's germline CDR1 is LGHNA and CDR2 YSLEER. This CDR3 has 16 residues. V shed 1 base and J shed 7 bases, with 14 bases lying between them. The CDR3 DNA reads TGCGCCAGCAGCCAAGTTGTGGGGGGCACAAATTCACCCCTCCACTTT. Translation: CASSQVVGGTNSPLHF.

This clonotype was counted a few times. V gene TRBV7-8 combines with J gene TRBJ2-5; D not resolved. The CDR3 is 15 residues long. Germline V lookup: CDR1 SGHVS, CDR2 FQNEAQ. Trimming shortened V by 0 bases and J by 5 bases, and 13 bases separated the two germline ends. The CDR3 sequence is CASSLALGFEETQYF. CDR3 DNA sequence: TGTGCCAGCAGCTTAGCTTTGGGATTCGAGGAGACCCAGTACTTC.

V and J are TRBV6-5 and TRBJ2-5; TRBD2 might be the D (6 bases). Deletions cut 5 bases from V and 0 bases from J, with 7 bases between. CDR1 MNHEY and CDR2 SVGAGI come from the germline V gene. The length of the CDR3 is 13 residues. CDR3 in amino acids: CASSGEDQETQYF. The CDR3 coding sequence is TGTGCCAGCAGTGGGGAGGACCAAGAGACCCAGTACTTC.

The chain has TRBV11-2 and TRBJ2-5; D uncertain. The CDR3 runs to 14 residues. Looked up from germline, CDR1 is SGHAT and CDR2 is FQNNGV. The V end was cut by 2 bases, the J end by 3 bases, with 10 bases between. This CDR3 reads CASSLPPEEETQYF. The CDR3 DNA reads as TGTGCCAGCAGCTTACCCCCGGAAGAAGAGACCCAGTACTTC.

J is TRBJ2-1 and V is TRBV7-2; D ambiguous. The V gene lost 5 bases and the J gene lost 3 bases, with 5 bases spanning the gap. CDR3 length: 12 residues. The V gene's germline CDR1 is SGHTA and CDR2 FQGNSA. CDR3 bases: TGTGCCAGCAGCGTATTCTACAATGAGCAGTTCTTC. Its protein is CASSVFYNEQFF.